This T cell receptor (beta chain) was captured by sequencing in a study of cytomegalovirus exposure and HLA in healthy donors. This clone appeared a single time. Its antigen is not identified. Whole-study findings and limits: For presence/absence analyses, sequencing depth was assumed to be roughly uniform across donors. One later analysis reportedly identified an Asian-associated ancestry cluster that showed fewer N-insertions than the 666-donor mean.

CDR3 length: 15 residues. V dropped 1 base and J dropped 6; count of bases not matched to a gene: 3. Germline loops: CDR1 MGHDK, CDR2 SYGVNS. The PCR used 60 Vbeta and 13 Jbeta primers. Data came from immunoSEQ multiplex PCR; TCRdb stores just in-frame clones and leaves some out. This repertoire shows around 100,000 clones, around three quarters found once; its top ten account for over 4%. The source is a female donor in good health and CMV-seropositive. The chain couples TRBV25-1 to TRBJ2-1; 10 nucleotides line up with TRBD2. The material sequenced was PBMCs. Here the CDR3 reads CASSESSGGGNEQFF. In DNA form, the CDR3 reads TGTGCCAGCAGTGAATCCAGCGGGGGGGGCAATGAGCAGTTCTTC.